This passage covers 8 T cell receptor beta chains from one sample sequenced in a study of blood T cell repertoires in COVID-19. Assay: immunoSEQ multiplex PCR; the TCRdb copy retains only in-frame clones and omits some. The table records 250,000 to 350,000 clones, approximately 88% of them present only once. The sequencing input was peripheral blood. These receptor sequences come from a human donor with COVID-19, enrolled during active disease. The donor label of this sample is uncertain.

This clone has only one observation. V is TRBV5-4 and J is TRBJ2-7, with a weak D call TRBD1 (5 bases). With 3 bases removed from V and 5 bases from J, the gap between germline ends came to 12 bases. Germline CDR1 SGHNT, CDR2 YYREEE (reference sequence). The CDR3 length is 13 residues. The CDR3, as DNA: TGTGCCAGCAGCTCCAGGGTTCGCCACGAGCAGTACTTC. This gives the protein CASSSRVRHEQYF.

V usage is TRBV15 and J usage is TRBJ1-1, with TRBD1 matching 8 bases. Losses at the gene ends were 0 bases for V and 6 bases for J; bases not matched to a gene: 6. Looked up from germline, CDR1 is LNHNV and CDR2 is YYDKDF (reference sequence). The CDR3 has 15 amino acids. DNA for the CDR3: TGTGCCACCAGCAGAGACAGGACAGGGAGCGCTGAAGCTTTCTTT. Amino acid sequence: CATSRDRTGSAEAFF. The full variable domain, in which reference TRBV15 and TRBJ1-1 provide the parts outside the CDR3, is DAMVIQNPRYQVTQFGKPVTLSCSQTLNHNVMYWYQQKSSQAPKLLFHYYDKDFNNEADTPDNFQSRRPNTSFCFLDIRSPGLGDTAMYLCATSRDRTGSAEAFFGQGTRLTVV.

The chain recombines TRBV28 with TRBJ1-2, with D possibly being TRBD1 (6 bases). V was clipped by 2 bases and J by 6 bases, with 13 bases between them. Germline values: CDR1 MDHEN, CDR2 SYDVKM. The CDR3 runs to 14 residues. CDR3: CASSLSRTAHGYTF. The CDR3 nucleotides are TGTGCCAGCAGTTTAAGCCGGACAGCTCATGGCTACACCTTC.

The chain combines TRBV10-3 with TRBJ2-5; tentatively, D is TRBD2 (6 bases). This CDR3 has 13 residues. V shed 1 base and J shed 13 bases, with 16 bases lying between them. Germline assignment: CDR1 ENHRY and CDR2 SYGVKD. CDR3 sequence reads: CAISEFGGPTGYF. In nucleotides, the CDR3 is TGTGCCATCAGTGAGTTCGGGGGACCGACGGGGTACTTC.

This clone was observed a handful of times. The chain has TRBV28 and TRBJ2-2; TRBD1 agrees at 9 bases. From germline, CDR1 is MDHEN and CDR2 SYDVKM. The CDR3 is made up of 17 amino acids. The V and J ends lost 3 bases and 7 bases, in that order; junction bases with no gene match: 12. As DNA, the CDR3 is TGTGCCAGCAGTTTCCACAGGGGGCGCGGTTCCGGCGGGGAGCTGTTTTTT. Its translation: CASSFHRGRGSGGELFF.

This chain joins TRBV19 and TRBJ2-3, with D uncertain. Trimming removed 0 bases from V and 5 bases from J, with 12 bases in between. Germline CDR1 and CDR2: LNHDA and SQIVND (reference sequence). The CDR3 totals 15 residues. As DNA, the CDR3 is TGTGCCAGTAGTATAGAGGCCGGGTTTGGAGATACGCAGTATTTT. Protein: CASSIEAGFGDTQYF.

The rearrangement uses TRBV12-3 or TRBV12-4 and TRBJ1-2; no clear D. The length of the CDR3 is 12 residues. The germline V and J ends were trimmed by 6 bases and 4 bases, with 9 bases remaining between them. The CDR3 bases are TGTGCCAGCAGCCTCAACTCCTATGGCTACACCTTC. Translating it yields CASSLNSYGYTF.

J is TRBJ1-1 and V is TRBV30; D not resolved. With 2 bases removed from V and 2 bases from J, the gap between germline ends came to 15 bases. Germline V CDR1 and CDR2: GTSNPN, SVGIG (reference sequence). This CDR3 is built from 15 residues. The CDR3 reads CAWSIPQQPNTEAFF. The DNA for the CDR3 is TGTGCCTGGAGTATACCACAGCAACCTAACACTGAAGCTTTCTTT.